These 17 T cell receptor beta chains were sequenced from one sample in a study of beta chain features in type 1 diabetes. These receptors' antigens are unknown. The whole isolated RNA underwent reverse transcription, so sequencing captured expressed TCRB transcripts. Data came from immunoSEQ multiplex PCR; TCRdb stores just in-frame clones and leaves some out. The sample shows 600,000 to 700,000 clones, around 12% of them seen only once. Findings of the study overall: All four CD4+ subsets from Type 1 diabetes patients carried moderately but significantly shorter TCRB CDR3s.

The sample comprised naive CD4+ T cells from blood. Every receptor here comes from a man aged 30-40 years with type 1 diabetes.

This clone was detected a few times. The chain links TRBV11-2 to TRBJ2-4, with a tentative D call TRBD1 (5 bases). V was shortened by 2 bases and J by 1 base, with 18 bases between the two germline ends. The germline gives CDR1 SGHAT, CDR2 FQNNGV. This CDR3 spans 18 amino acids. CDR3 coding DNA: TGTGCCAGCAGCTTAATCCCCTCAGGGTCGTTGGCCAAAAACATTCAGTACTTC. It is translated as CASSLIPSGSLAKNIQYF.

A word on this clone: At one end the junction does not follow the germline gene, possibly because of a read error. The rearrangement joins TRBV7-7 to TRBJ2-5; a weak D match, TRBD2 (6 bases). This CDR3 region has 14 residues. Germline V lookup: CDR1 SSHAT, CDR2 FNYEAQ (reference sequence). CDR3 sequence: CASSFGGAQETQYF. In DNA form, the CDR3 reads TGTGCTAGCAGCTTTGGAGGGGCGCAGGAGACCCAGTACTTC.

CDR3 DNA sequence: TGTGCCAGCAGCCGGAGCGGGGGGGGCACAGATACGCAGTATTTT. This codes for CASSRSGGGTDTQYF. This chain links TRBV9 with TRBJ2-3; 10 bases align to TRBD2. This CDR3 contains 15 residues. J lost 1 base, V lost 4 bases, and 3 bases had no gene match. Germline CDR1 is SGDLS and CDR2 is YYNGEE.

This clone was observed a handful of times. The chain has TRBV19 and TRBJ1-3; possible D gene TRBD1, 5 bases. Germline V gene data show CDR1 as LNHDA and CDR2 as SQIVND (reference sequence). The CDR3 runs 15 residues. V was pared by 5 bases and J by 0 bases, with 11 bases between. CDR3 sequence (DNA): TGTGCCAGTAGTTTGGGACGGAACTCTGGAAACACCATATATTTT. Encoded protein: CASSLGRNSGNTIYF. Variable domain in full (rest from reference TRBV19 and TRBJ1-3): DGGITQSPKYLFRKEGQNVTLSCEQNLNHDAMYWYRQDPGQGLRLIYYSQIVNDFQKGDIAEGYSVSREKKESFPLTVTSAQKNPTAFYLCASSLGRNSGNTIYFGEGSWLTVV.

This clone has a handful of counts. Other DNA sequences of this sample code for an identical CDR3. V is TRBV19 and J is TRBJ2-2; 8 bases align to TRBD1. The V segment lost 3 bases and the J segment 2 bases; nucleotides outside the gene matches: 2. Per germline, CDR1 LNHDA and CDR2 SQIVND (reference sequence). This CDR3 region has 15 residues. CDR3: CASSIGQGNTGELFF. The CDR3 DNA is TGTGCCAGTAGTATTGGACAGGGCAACACCGGGGAGCTGTTTTTT.

In this sample, this clone turned up a few times. V and J are TRBV10-3 and TRBJ2-1; D gene ambiguous. This CDR3 contains 13 residues. V lost 7 bases to trimming and J lost 5 bases, with 12 bases between them. Looked up from germline, CDR1 is ENHRY and CDR2 is SYGVKD. CDR3 nucleotide sequence: TGTGCCATCACGAGCCCAATAAACAATGAGCAGTTCTTC. Translated: CAITSPINNEQFF.

This clone was seen more than once but under ten times. The chain recombines TRBV2 with TRBJ1-2; tentatively, D is TRBD1 (5 bases). Trimming stripped 6 bases from V and 2 bases from J, with 10 bases between. Germline assignment: CDR1 SNHLY and CDR2 FYNNEI. CDR3 size: 13 residues. In DNA form, the CDR3 reads TGTGCCAGCAGCAAAGACAGAAACTATGGCTACACCTTC. Translated, it gives CASSKDRNYGYTF.

The chain uses TRBV11-1 and TRBJ1-4; TRBD1 matches 7 bases. Germline CDR1 SGHAT, CDR2 FQDESV (reference sequence). The CDR3 contains 16 residues. V trimming: 5 bases; J trimming: 3 bases; junction bases outside the gene matches: 9. CDR3 nucleotide sequence: TGTGCCAGCAGCGCTTGGACAGGCGGAGCTAATGAAAAACTGTTTTTT. This translates into CASSAWTGGANEKLFF.

This clone was detected a few times. The chain recombines TRBV5-4 with TRBJ2-1, with TRBD2 identical over 10 bases. Germline CDR1 SGHNT, CDR2 YYREEE (reference sequence). With V trimmed by 2 bases and J by 9 bases, 5 bases remained unmatched. The CDR3 is 14 residues long. The CDR3 region is CASSFLAGVREQFF. CDR3 bases: TGTGCCAGCAGCTTCCTAGCGGGGGTTCGTGAGCAGTTCTTC.

The J gene is TRBJ1-4, the V gene TRBV29-1; tentative D call: TRBD1 (6 bases). The CDR3 runs to 13 residues. Germline-derived CDR1 and CDR2 are SQVTM and ANQGSEA. V was shortened by 0 bases and J by 8 bases, with 10 bases between the two germline ends. CDR3 nucleotides: TGCAGCGTTGAAGATTGGCAGGGGGAAAAACTGTTTTTT. It is translated as CSVEDWQGEKLFF.

This clone was picked up a small number of times. The J gene is TRBJ2-1, the V gene TRBV7-2, with unresolved D. CDR3 length: 15 amino acids. V was shortened by 5 bases and J by 2 bases, with 13 bases between the two germline ends. Germline V lookup: CDR1 SGHTA, CDR2 FQGNSA. CDR3 sequence: CASSRRAEAYNEQFF. CDR3 DNA sequence: TGTGCCAGCAGCCGAAGGGCCGAGGCCTACAATGAGCAGTTCTTC.

This clone was detected a few times. The chain links TRBV9 to TRBJ2-2; 9 bases are a match to TRBD1. The CDR3 spans 15 residues. Germline V gene sequence: CDR1 SGDLS, CDR2 YYNGEE. V dropped 0 bases and J dropped 8; count of bases not matched to a gene: 5. Here the CDR3 reads CASSVGGQGQGELFF. In nucleotides, the CDR3 is TGTGCCAGCAGCGTAGGCGGACAGGGGCAAGGGGAGCTGTTTTTT.

This clone was seen a few times. The chain employs TRBV5-1 and TRBJ1-1, with unresolved D. In germline, CDR1 is SGHRS, CDR2 YFSETQ. The CDR3 runs to 15 residues. V shed 0 bases and J shed 1 base, with 10 bases lying between them. CDR3 bases: TGCGCCAGCAGCTTGGAGGGATACGGGAACACTGAAGCTTTCTTT. It encodes CASSLEGYGNTEAFF.

CDR3 DNA: TGTGCCTGGTCCCAGGGTGGAAGCTCTGGGGCCAACGTCCTGACTTTC. It encodes CAWSQGGSSGANVLTF. The chain employs TRBV30 and TRBJ2-6, with TRBD1 as a possible D gene (5 bases). CDR1 and CDR2 (germline): GTSNPN, SVGIG (reference sequence). The CDR3 has 16 amino acids. V was clipped by 5 bases and J by 0 bases, with 14 bases between them.

This rearrangement joins TRBV29-1 to TRBJ1-2; TRBD1 matches 9 bases. The CDR3 runs 12 residues. Germline CDR1 and CDR2: SQVTM and ANQGSEA. Unmatched junction bases numbered 10, after V lost 5 bases and J lost 12 bases. DNA for the CDR3: TGCAGCGTTAAACAGGGGGCCCCCTTAAACACCTTC. Amino acid sequence: CSVKQGAPLNTF.

This clone has only a few counts. The sample carries other DNA sequences with the same CDR3. This chain connects TRBV9 to TRBJ2-3, with TRBD1 as a possible D gene (6 bases). The V end was cut by 0 bases, the J end by 1 base, with 9 bases between. Germline CDR1 SGDLS, CDR2 YYNGEE. There are 15 residues in the CDR3. CDR3 nucleotide sequence: TGTGCCAGCAGCGTAGTCCCAGGGGGCACAGATACGCAGTATTTT. It codes for CASSVVPGGTDTQYF.

This clone occurred a few times. The chain employs TRBV18 and TRBJ1-2; D is uncertain. Per germline, CDR1 KGHSH and CDR2 LQKENI. The CDR3 sequence is 11 residues long. Between the trimmed V and J ends, which lost 6 bases and 8 bases, there was a span of 10 bases. CDR3 sequence (DNA): TGTGCCAGCTCCCTCGGAGAAGGCTACACCTTC. Its translation is CASSLGEGYTF.